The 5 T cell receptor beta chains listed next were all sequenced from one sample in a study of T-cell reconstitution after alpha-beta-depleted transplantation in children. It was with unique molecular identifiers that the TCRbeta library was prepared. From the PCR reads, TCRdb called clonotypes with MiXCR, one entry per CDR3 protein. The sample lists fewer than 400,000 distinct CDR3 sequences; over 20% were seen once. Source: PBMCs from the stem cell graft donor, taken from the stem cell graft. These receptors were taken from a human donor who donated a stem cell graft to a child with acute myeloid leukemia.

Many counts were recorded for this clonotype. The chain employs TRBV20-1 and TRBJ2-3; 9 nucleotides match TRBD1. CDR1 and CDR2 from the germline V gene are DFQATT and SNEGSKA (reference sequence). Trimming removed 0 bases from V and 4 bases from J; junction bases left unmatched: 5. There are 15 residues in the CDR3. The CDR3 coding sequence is TGCAGTGCTAGAGAAGTGGGACAGGGCCCAGATACGCAGTATTTT. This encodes CSAREVGQGPDTQYF.

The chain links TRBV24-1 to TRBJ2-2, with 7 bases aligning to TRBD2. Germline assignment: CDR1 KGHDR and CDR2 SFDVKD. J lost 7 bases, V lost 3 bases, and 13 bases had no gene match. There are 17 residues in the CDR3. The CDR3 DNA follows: TGTGCCACCAGTGATGAGTCGCCAGCGGGATCGGTCGGGGAGCTGTTTTTT. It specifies CATSDESPAGSVGELFF.

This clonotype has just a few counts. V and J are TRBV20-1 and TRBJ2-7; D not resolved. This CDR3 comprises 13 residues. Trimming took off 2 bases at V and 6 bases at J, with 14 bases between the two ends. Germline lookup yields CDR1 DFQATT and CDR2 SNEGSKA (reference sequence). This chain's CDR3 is CSARPNILTEQYF. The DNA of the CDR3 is TGCAGTGCTAGACCTAATATCTTAACCGAGCAGTACTTC.

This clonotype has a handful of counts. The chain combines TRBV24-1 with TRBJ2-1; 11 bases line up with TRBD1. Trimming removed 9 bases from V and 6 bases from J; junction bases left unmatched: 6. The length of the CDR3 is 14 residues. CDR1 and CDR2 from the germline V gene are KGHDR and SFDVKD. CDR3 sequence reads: CATFRDRGVNEQFF. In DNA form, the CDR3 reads TGTGCCACCTTCCGGGACAGGGGGGTCAATGAGCAGTTCTTC.

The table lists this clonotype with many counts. Written as DNA, the CDR3 is TGTGCCAGCGGCCGGGGAGGACTTGGCACAGATACGCAGTATTTT. This codes for CASGRGGLGTDTQYF. This chain uses TRBV12-3 or TRBV12-4 with TRBJ2-3, with D maybe TRBD2 (6 bases). The CDR3 consists of 15 residues. The ends were cut back, 8 bases at V and 1 base at J, with 16 bases in the middle.